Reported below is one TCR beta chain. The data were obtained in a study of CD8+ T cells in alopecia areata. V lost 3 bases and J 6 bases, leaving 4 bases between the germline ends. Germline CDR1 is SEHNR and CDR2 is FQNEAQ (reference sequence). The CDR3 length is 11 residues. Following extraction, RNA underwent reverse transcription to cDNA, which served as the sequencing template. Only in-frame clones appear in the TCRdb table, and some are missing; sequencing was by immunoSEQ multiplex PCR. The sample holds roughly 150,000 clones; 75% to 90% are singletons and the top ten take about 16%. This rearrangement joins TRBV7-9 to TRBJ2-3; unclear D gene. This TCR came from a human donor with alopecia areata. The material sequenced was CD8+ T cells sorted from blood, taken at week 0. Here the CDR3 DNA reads TGTGCCAGCAGCTTTGCCGATACGCAGTATTTT. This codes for CASSFADTQYF.